This T cell receptor (beta chain) was recovered during a study of blood T cell repertoires in COVID-19. Study-wide background: From T cells, B-cell-depleted T cells, or PBMCs came the material, which was cDNA or gDNA.

The CDR3 has 14 amino acids. Trimming left V 0 bases short and J 6 bases short, with 11 bases between. CDR1 and CDR2 (germline): SGHVS, FQNEAQ. As handled by the study authors: Amplification of reference gene primers provided the estimated nucleated cell counts. Repertoires were generated with immunoSEQ multiplex PCR, while TCRdb's copy carries only in-frame clones and drops some. That table is the source of V, J and clone size, and D and trimming were worked out from the DNA. Of 95,000 to 150,000 clones listed, approximately 80% were seen once; the top ten hold 4% to 5%. The V call is TRBV7-8, the J call TRBJ1-2; a weak D match, TRBD1 (5 bases). Material for sequencing was peripheral blood. This TCR was sampled from a woman between 65 and 79 years old with acute or convalescent COVID-19. The CDR3 loop is CASSLATGVHGYTF. The CDR3 nucleotides read TGTGCCAGCAGCTTAGCAACAGGTGTCCATGGCTACACCTTC.